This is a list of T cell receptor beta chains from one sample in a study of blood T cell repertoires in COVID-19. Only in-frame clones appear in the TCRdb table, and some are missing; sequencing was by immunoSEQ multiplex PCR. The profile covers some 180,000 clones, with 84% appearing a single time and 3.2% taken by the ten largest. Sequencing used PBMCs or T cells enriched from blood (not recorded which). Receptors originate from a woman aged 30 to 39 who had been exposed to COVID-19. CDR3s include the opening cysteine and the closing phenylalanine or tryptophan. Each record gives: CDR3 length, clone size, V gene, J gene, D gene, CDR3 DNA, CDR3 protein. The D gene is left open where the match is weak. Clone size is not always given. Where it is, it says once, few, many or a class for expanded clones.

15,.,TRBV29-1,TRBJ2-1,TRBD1,TGCAGCGTTGAGTCGACAGGGGGCTTGGACAATGAGCAGTTCTTC,CSVESTGGLDNEQFF
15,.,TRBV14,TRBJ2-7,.,TGTGCCAGCAGCCAAGAGGCAGTCTTCTCCTACGAGCAGTACTTC,CASSQEAVFSYEQYF
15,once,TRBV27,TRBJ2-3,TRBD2,TGTGCCAGCAGTTTCGGGACTAGCGGCACAGATACGCAGTATTTT,CASSFGTSGTDTQYF
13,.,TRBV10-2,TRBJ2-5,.,TGCGCCAGCAGTGGAAGCGATCCGGGGACCCAGTACTTC,CASSGSDPGTQYF
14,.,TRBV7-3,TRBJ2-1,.,TGTGCCAGCAGCAGATCCGGGATATACAATGAGCAGTTCTTC,CASSRSGIYNEQFF
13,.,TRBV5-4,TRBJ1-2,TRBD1,TGTGCCAGCAGCTTGGCAGGGGGATATGGCTACACCTTC,CASSLAGGYGYTF
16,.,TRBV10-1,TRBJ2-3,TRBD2,TGCGCCAGCAGTGAGAATACCGGGGGGGAGTCAGATACGCAGTATTTT,CASSENTGGESDTQYF
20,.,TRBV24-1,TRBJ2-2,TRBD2,TGTGCCACCAGTGATTTGCCCCCAGCGGGGGGGTTAGGAGTAACCGGGGAGCTGTTTTTT,CATSDLPPAGGLGVTGELFF
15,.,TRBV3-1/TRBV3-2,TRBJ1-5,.,TGTGCCAGCAGCCAAGATGCGGGGAGCAATCAGCCCCAGCATTTT,CASSQDAGSNQPQHF
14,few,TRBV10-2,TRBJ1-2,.,TGCGCCAGCAGTGAGGGGCTAGCGGGCTATGGCTACACCTTC,CASSEGLAGYGYTF
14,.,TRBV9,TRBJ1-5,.,TGTGCCAGCAGCGCCGGACAGACGGTTCAGCCCCAGCATTTT,CASSAGQTVQPQHF
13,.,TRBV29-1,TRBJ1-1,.,TGCAGCGAGGGGAGAGGTTGGAACACTGAAGCTTTCTTT,CSEGRGWNTEAFF
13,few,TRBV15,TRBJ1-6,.,TGTGCCACCAGTTTGAACACGAATTCACCCCTCCACTTT,CATSLNTNSPLHF
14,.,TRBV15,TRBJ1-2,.,TGTGCCACCAGCAGAGATTTCGTGGCGGATGGCTACACCTTC,CATSRDFVADGYTF
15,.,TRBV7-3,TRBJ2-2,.,TGTGCCAGCAGTGGCGGGGCGATGAGGACCGGGGAGCTGTTTTTT,CASSGGAMRTGELFF
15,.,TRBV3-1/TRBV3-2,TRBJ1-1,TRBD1,TGTGCCAGCAGCCAAGGGGTACAGGGGTTAGCTGAAGCTTTCTTT,CASSQGVQGLAEAFF
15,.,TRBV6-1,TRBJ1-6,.,TGTGCCAGCAGTGAACGGATACAGGGTAATTCACCCCTCCACTTT,CASSERIQGNSPLHF
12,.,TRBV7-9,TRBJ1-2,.,TGTGCCAGCAGCTTCTCGCCGGGAGGCTACACCTTC,CASSFSPGGYTF
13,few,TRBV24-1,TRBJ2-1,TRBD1,TGTGCCACCGGGGACAGGGGGTTAAATGAGCAGTTCTTC,CATGDRGLNEQFF
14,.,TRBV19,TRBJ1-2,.,TGTGCCAGTAGTAAGACAGCGACTAACTATGGCTACACCTTC,CASSKTATNYGYTF
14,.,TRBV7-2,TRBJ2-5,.,TGTGCCAGCAGCTTAGGACCGGGGAAAGAGACCCAGTACTTC,CASSLGPGKETQYF
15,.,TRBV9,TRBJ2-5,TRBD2,TGTGCCAGCAGCCTAAGCGGGGGGCACCAAGAGACCCAGTACTTC,CASSLSGGHQETQYF
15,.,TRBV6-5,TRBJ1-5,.,TGTGCCAGCCTTCCTTTCGGGGGTTCCAATCAGCCCCAGCATTTT,CASLPFGGSNQPQHF
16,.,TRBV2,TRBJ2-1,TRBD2,TGTGCCAGCATTGGGACTAGCGGGGGGTATAACAATGAGCAGTTCTTC,CASIGTSGGYNNEQFF
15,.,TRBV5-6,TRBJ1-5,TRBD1,TGTGCCAGCAGCTTGCAGGGGGGACCCAATCAGCCCCAGCATTTT,CASSLQGGPNQPQHF
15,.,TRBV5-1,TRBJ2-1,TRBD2,TGCGCCAGCAGCTTGGGCGGGGGGGCCTACAATGAGCAGTTCTTC,CASSLGGGAYNEQFF
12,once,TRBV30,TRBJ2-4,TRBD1,TGTGCCTGGGGGGGACAGGAGAACATTCAGTACTTC,CAWGGQENIQYF
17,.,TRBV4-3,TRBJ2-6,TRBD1,TGCGCCAGCAGCCCCCAGGGGGCGCGTCCTGGGGCCAACGTCCTGACTTTC,CASSPQGARPGANVLTF
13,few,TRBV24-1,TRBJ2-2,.,TGTGCCACCAGTGACTCTATCACCGGGGAGCTGTTTTTT,CATSDSITGELFF
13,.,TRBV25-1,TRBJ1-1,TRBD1,TGTGCCAGCAGAAGGGGACAGCTCACTGAAGCTTTCTTT,CASRRGQLTEAFF
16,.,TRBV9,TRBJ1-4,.,TGTGCCAGCAGCGACCGGGATGGGTGGTCTAATGAAAAACTGTTTTTT,CASSDRDGWSNEKLFF
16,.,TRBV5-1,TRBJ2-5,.,TGCGCCAGCAGCCGCCACAATCAGTCCCGAGGGGAGACCCAGTACTTC,CASSRHNQSRGETQYF
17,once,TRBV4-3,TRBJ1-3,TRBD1,TGCGCCAGCAGCCAAGGTACAGGGGCCGGCTCTGGAAACACCATATATTTT,CASSQGTGAGSGNTIYF
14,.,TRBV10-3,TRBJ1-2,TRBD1,TGTGCCATCAGTCCCACAGGGGGCGACTATGGCTACACCTTC,CAISPTGGDYGYTF
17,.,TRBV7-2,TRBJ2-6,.,TGTGCCAGCAGCTTAGCTCGACAGACACGGGGGGCCAACGTCCTGACTTTC,CASSLARQTRGANVLTF
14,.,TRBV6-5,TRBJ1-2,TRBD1,TGTGCCAGCAACCCGGGACAGGGCATTTATGGCTACACCTTC,CASNPGQGIYGYTF
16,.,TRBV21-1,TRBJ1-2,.,TGTGCCAGCAGCAAGGGGGCACCGGGCCCCCTGAATGGCTACACCTTC,CASSKGAPGPLNGYTF
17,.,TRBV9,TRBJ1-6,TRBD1,TGTGCCAGCAGCGTAGGACCAAGGGGACAGCCCAATTCACCCCTCCACTTT,CASSVGPRGQPNSPLHF
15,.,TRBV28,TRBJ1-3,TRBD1,TGTGCCAGCAGTGAGCGCCGGGACAGGTTAAACACCATATATTTT,CASSERRDRLNTIYF
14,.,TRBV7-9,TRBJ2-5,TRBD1,TGTGCCAGCAGCCCAAGACAGGGGATCGTCACCCAGTACTTC,CASSPRQGIVTQYF
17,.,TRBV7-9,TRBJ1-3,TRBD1,TGTGCCAGCAGCTTACCCGGACAGGGAGCCTCTGGAAACACCATATATTTT,CASSLPGQGASGNTIYF
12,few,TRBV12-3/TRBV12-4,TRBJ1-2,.,TGTGCCAGCAGCAAGGGGGACTATGGCTACACCTTC,CASSKGDYGYTF
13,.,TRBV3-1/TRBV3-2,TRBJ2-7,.,TGTGCCAGCAGCCAAAATCAGGGATTCGAGCAGTACTTC,CASSQNQGFEQYF
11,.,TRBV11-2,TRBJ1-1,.,TGTGCCAGCAGCTTAGTGCTTGAGGCTTTCTTT,CASSLVLEAFF